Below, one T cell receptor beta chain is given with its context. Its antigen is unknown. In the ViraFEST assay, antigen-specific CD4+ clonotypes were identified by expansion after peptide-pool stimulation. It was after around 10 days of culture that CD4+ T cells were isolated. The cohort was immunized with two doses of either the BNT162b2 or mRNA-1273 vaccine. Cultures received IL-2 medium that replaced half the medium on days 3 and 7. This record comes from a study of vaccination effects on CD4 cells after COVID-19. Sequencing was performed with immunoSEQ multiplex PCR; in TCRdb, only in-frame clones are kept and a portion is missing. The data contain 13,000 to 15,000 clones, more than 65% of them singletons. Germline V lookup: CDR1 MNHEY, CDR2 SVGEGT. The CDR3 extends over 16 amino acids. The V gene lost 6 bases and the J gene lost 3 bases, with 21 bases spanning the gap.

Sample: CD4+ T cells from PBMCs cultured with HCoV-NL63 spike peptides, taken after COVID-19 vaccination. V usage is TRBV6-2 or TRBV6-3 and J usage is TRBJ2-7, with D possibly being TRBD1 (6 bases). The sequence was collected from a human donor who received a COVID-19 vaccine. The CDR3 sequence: CASSPVGQGNFYEQYF. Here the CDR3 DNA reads TGTGCCAGCAGCCCCGTGGGGCAGGGGAATTTCTACGAGCAGTACTTC.